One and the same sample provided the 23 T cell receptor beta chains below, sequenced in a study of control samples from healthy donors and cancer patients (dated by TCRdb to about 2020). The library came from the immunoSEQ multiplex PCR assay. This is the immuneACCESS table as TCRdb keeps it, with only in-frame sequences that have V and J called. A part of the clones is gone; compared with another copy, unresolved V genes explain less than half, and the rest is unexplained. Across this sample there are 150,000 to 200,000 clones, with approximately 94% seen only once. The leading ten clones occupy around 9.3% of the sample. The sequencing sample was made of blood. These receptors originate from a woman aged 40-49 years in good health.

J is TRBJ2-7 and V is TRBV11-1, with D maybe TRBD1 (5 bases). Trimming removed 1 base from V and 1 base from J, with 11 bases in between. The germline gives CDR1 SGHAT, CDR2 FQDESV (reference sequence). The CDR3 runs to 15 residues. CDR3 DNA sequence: TGTGCCAGCAGCTTAGGGACACCGGTGTCCTACGAGCAGTACTTC. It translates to CASSLGTPVSYEQYF.

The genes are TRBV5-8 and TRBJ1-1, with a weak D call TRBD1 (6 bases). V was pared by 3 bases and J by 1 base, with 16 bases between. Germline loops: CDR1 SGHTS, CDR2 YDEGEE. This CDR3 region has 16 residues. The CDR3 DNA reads TGTGCCAGCAGCTCCTCTTGGGGGGCCTCGAACACTGAAGCTTTCTTT. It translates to CASSSSWGASNTEAFF.

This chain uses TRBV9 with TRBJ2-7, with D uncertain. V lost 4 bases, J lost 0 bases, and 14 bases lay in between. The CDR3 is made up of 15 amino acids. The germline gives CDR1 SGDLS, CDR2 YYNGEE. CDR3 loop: CASSPHELSSYEQYF. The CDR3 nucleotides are TGTGCCAGCAGCCCCCACGAGCTAAGCTCCTACGAGCAGTACTTC.

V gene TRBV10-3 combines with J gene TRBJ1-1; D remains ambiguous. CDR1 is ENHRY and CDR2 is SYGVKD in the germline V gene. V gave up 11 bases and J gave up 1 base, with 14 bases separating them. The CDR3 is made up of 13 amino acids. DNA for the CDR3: TGTGCCGTAACCCGGCAGGAGAACACTGAAGCTTTCTTT. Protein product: CAVTRQENTEAFF.

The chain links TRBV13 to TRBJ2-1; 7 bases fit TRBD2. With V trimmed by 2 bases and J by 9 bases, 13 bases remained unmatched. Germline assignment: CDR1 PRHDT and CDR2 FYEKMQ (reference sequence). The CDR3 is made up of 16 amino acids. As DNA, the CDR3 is TGTGCCAGCAGCTTATCGGGGGGTTTCCTTTCACGTGAGCAGTTCTTC. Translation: CASSLSGGFLSREQFF.

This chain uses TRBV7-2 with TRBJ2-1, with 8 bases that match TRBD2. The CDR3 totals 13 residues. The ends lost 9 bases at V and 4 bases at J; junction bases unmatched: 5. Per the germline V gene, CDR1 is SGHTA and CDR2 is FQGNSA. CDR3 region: CASRVAGYNEQFF. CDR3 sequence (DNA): TGTGCCAGTCGAGTAGCGGGATACAATGAGCAGTTCTTC.

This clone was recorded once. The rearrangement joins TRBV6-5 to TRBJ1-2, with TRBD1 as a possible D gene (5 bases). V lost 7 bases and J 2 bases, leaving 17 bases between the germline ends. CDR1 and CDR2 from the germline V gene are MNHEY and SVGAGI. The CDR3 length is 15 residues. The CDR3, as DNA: TGTGCCAGCACCCGAATGAGGGGAGGAAACTATGGCTACACCTTC. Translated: CASTRMRGGNYGYTF.

The CDR3 loop is CASDKQGNEQFF. CDR3 in DNA: TGTGCCAGCGATAAACAGGGAAATGAGCAGTTCTTC. This chain uses TRBV6-6 with TRBJ2-1; D might be TRBD1 (6 bases). CDR1 is MNHNY, CDR2 SVGAGI, per germline (reference sequence). This CDR3 has 12 amino acids. V lost 8 bases, J lost 7 bases, and 12 bases lay in between.

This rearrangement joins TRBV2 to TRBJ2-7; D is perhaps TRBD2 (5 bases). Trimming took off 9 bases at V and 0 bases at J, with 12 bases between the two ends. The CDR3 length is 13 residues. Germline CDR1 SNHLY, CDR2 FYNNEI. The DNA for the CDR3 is TGTGCCAGTTCATTGGGGAGCTCCTACGAGCAGTACTTC. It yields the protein CASSLGSSYEQYF.

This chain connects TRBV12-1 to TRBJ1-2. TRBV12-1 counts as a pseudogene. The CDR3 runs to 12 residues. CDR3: CASKGGNYGYTF. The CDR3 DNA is TGTGCCAGCAAGGGGGGTAACTATGGCTACACCTTC.

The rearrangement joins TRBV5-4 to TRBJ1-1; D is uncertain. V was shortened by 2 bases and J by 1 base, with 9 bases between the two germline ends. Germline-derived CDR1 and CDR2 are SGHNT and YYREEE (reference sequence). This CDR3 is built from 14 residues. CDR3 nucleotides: TGTGCCAGCAGCTTTGGTGGCAGGAACACTGAAGCTTTCTTT. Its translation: CASSFGGRNTEAFF.

CDR3 coding DNA: TGTGCCAGTAGTATAGATCGGTCTCCTGGAAACACCATATATTTT. It yields the protein CASSIDRSPGNTIYF. The chain is built from TRBV19 and TRBJ1-3; D ambiguous. Trimming removed 0 bases at V and 2 bases at J, with 8 bases between. Looked up from germline, CDR1 is LNHDA and CDR2 is SQIVND (reference sequence). The CDR3 consists of 15 residues.

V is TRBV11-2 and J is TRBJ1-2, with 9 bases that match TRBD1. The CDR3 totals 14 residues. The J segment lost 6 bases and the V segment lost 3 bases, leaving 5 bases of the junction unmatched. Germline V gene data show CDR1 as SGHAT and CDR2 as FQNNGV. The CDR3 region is CASSFNRGLDGYTF. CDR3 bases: TGTGCCAGCAGCTTCAACAGGGGGCTAGATGGCTACACCTTC. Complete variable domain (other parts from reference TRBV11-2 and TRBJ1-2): EAGVAQSPRYKIIEKRQSVAFWCNPISGHATLYWYQQILGQGPKLLIQFQNNGVVDDSQLPKDRFSAERLKGVDSTLKIQPAKLEDSAVYLCASSFNRGLDGYTFGSGTRLTVV.

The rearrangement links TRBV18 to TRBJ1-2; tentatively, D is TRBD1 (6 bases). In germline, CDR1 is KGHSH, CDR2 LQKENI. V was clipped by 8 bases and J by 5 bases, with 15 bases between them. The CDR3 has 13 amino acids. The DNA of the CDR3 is TGTGCCAGCACCCCCAGGGGTGGGTATGGCTACACCTTC. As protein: CASTPRGGYGYTF. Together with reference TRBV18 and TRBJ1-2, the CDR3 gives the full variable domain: NAGVMQNPRHLVRRRGQEARLRCSPMKGHSHVYWYRQLPEEGLKFMVYLQKENIIDESGMPKERFSAEFPKEGPSILRIQQVVRGDSAAYFCASTPRGGYGYTFGSGTRLTVV.

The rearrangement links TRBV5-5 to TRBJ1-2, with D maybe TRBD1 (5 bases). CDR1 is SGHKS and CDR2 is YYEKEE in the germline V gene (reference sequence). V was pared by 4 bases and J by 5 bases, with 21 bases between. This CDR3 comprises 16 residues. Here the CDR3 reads CASSPDYLSRGYGYTF. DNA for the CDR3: TGTGCCAGCAGCCCGGATTATTTGAGTCGGGGGTATGGCTACACCTTC.

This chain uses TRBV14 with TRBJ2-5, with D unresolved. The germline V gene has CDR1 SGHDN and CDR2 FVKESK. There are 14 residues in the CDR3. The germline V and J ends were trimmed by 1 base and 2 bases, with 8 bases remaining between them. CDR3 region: CASSQADGQETQYF. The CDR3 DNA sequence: TGTGCCAGCAGCCAAGCGGACGGGCAAGAGACCCAGTACTTC.

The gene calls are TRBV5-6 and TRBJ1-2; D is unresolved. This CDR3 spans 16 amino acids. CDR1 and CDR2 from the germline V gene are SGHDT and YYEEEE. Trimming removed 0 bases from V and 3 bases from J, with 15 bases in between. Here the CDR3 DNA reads TGTGCCAGCAGCTTGGAGCCGGGAAAAAGGGACTATGGCTACACCTTC. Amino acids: CASSLEPGKRDYGYTF. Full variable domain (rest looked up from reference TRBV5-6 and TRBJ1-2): DAGVTQSPTHLIKTRGQQVTLRCSPKSGHDTVSWYQQALGQGPQFIFQYYEEEERQRGNFPDRFSGHQFPNYSSELNVNALLLGDSALYLCASSLEPGKRDYGYTFGSGTRLTVV.

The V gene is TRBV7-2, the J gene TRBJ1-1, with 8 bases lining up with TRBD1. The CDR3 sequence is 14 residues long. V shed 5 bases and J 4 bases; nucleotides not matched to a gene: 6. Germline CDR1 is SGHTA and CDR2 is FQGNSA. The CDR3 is CASSLTGAGTEAFF. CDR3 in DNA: TGTGCCAGCAGCCTGACAGGGGCGGGCACTGAAGCTTTCTTT.

CDR3 sequence (DNA): TGTGCCTGGAGTGTCGGGGGTTCCATCTATGGCTACACCTTC. Its protein is CAWSVGGSIYGYTF. The rearrangement links TRBV30 to TRBJ1-2; a weak D match, TRBD1 (5 bases). The CDR3 spans 14 residues. V shed 0 bases and J shed 4 bases, with 12 bases lying between them. Germline V lookup: CDR1 GTSNPN, CDR2 SVGIG (reference sequence).

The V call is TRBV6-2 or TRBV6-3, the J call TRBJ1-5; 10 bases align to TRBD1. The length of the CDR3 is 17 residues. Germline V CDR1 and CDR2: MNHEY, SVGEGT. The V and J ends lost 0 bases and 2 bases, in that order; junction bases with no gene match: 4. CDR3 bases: TGTGCCAGCAGTTACTCCGACAGGGGGCGAGGCAATCAGCCCCAGCATTTT. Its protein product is CASSYSDRGRGNQPQHF.

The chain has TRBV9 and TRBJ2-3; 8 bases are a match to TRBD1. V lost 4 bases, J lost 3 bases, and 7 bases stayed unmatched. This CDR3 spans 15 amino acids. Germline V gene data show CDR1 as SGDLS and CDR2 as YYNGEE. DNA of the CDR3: TGTGCCAGCAGCCCCCGACAGGGGATGACAGATACGCAGTATTTT. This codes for CASSPRQGMTDTQYF.

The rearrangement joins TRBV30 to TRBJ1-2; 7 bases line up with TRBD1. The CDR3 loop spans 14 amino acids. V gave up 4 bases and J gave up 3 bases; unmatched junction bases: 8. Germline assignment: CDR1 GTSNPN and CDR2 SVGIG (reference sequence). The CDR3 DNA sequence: TGTGCCTGGACCCCCCTAGGGACAGACTATGGCTACACCTTC. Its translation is CAWTPLGTDYGYTF.

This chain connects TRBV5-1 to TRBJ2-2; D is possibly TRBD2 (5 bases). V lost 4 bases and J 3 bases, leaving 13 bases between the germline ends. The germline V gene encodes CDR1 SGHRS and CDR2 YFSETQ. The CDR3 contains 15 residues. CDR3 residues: CASSPGESDTGELFF. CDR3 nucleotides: TGCGCCAGCAGCCCCGGGGAGTCGGACACCGGGGAGCTGTTTTTT.